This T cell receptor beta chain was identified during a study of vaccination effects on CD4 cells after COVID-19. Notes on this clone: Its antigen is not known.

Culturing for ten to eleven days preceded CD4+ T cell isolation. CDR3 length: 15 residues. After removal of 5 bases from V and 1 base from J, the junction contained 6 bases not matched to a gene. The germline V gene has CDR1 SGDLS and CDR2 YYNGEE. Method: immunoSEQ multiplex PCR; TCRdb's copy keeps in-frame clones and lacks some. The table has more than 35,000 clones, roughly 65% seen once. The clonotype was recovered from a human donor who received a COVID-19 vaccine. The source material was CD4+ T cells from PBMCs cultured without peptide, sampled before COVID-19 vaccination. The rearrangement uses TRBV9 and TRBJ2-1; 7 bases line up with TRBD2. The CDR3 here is CASRASGSSYNEQFF. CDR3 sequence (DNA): TGTGCCAGCAGGGCTAGCGGTTCTTCCTACAATGAGCAGTTCTTC.